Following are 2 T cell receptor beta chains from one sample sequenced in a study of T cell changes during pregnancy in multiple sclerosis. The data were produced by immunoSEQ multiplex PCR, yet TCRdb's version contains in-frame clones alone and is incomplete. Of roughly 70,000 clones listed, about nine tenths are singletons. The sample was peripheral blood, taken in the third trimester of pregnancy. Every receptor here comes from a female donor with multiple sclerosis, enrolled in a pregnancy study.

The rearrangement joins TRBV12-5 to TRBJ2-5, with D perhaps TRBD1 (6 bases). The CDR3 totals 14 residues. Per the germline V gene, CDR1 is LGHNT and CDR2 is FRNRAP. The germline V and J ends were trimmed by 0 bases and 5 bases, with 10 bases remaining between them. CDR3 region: CASGLVGGLETQYF. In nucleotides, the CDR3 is TGTGCTAGTGGTTTGGTTGGGGGCCTGGAGACCCAGTACTTC.

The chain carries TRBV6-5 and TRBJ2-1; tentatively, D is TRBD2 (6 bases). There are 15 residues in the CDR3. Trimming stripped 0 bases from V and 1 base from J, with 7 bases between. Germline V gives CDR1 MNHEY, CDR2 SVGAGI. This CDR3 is CASSYSGTSYNEQFF. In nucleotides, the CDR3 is TGTGCCAGCAGTTACTCCGGGACTTCCTACAATGAGCAGTTCTTC.